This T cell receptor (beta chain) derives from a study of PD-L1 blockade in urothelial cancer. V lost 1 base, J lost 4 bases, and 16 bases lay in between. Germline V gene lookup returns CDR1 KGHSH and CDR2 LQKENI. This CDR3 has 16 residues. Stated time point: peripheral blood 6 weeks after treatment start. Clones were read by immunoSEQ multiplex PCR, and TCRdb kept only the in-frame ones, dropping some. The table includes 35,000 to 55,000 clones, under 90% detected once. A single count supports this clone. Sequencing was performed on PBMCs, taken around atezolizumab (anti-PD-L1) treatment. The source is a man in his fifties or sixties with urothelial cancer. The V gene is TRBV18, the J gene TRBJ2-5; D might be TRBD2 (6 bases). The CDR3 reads CASSPRSFRGGETQYF. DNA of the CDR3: TGTGCCAGCTCACCACGGTCTTTTCGGGGAGGAGAGACCCAGTACTTC.